A selection of T cell receptor beta chains follows, all from one sample in a study of blood T cell repertoires in COVID-19. Profiled with immunoSEQ multiplex PCR; TCRdb holds only in-frame clones, not every one. Of about 220,000 clones detected, approximately 85% appear once; the ten largest clones hold about 2.4%. The source material was peripheral blood. The origin of the receptors is a woman in her seventies with COVID-19, enrolled during active disease. Each CDR3 is given with its conserved first and last residue. A D gene is named only where the DNA matches it firmly. Only some rows state a clone size, as once, few, many or a class for expanded clones.

TRBV10-3	once	TRBD1	TRBJ1-2	TGTGCCATCAGTGAGGGACAGGGGGCGGTCTATGGCTACACCTTC	CAISEGQGAVYGYTF
TRBV18	few	NA	TRBJ2-7	TGTGCCAGCTCACCGGCGGTAAGCTCCTACGAGCAGTACTTC	CASSPAVSSYEQYF
TRBV9	once	TRBD1	TRBJ1-4	TGTGCCAGCAGCGCCTGGACAGGGGCTAATGAAAAACTGTTTTTT	CASSAWTGANEKLFF
TRBV29-1	NA	NA	TRBJ2-7	TGCAGCGTTGCCAGACTCGGAGAGCAGTACTTC	CSVARLGEQYF
TRBV6-6	NA	TRBD1	TRBJ1-3	TGTGCCAGCAGTACACAGACAGGGAATGGAAACACCATATATTTT	CASSTQTGNGNTIYF
TRBV7-2	NA	TRBD2	TRBJ2-3	TGTGCCAGCAGCTTAGCAGCGCGACTAGCGGGAGGCCCTTCCACAGATACGCAGTATTTT	CASSLAARLAGGPSTDTQYF
TRBV6-5	few	NA	TRBJ2-7	TGTGCCAGCAGTTTAAACAGGGCTTACGACGAGCAGTACTTC	CASSLNRAYDEQYF
TRBV6-2/TRBV6-3	few	NA	TRBJ2-7	NA	CASSSSRPYEQYF
TRBV30	NA	TRBD1	TRBJ2-3	TGTGCCTGGAGTGTCGGTACAGGGGGATACACAGATACGCAGTATTTT	CAWSVGTGGYTDTQYF
TRBV19	NA	NA	TRBJ1-3	TGTGCCAGTATCGCAGGGGTCTCTGGAAACACCATATATTTT	CASIAGVSGNTIYF
TRBV7-9	NA	TRBD1	TRBJ1-1	TGTGCCAGCAGCCAGACAGGGGGAATTAGCACTGAAGCTTTCTTT	CASSQTGGISTEAFF
TRBV29-1	NA	NA	TRBJ2-3	TGCAGCGTTGAAGATCCTTTCGGCGGGGCTGCAGGAGATACGCAGTATTTT	CSVEDPFGGAAGDTQYF
TRBV7-6	NA	NA	TRBJ1-6	TGTGCCAGCAGCCCCCTCTTGGCGGGGTTGGGTTATAATTCACCCCTCCACTTT	CASSPLLAGLGYNSPLHF
TRBV6-2/TRBV6-3	NA	TRBD2	TRBJ2-3	TGTGCCAGCAGTCCGCGAGGCGGGAGGATAACAGATACGCAGTATTTT	CASSPRGGRITDTQYF
TRBV7-2	NA	NA	TRBJ2-5	TGTGCCAGCAGCAAAACAGGCGGCCAAGAGACCCAGTACTTC	CASSKTGGQETQYF
TRBV19	NA	TRBD2	TRBJ2-5	TGTGCCAGTAGTATAGCGCGCGGGAGGGACCAAGAGACCCAGTACTTC	CASSIARGRDQETQYF
TRBV19	NA	NA	TRBJ2-3	TGTGCCAGTACAGGGAAAAGCACAGATACGCAGTATTTT	CASTGKSTDTQYF
TRBV3-1/TRBV3-2	NA	NA	TRBJ1-1	TGTGCCAGCAGCCAAGGGGCCAGAGCTTTCTTT	CASSQGARAFF
TRBV2	once	TRBD1	TRBJ1-4	TGTGCCAGCAGTGACAGGGGGCTGTCTAATGAAAAACTGTTTTTT	CASSDRGLSNEKLFF
TRBV15	NA	TRBD1	TRBJ1-1	TGTGCCACCAGCAGCGATCTTCGGGACAGGGCCATGAACACTGAAGCTTTCTTT	CATSSDLRDRAMNTEAFF
TRBV5-1	NA	TRBD1	TRBJ2-2	TGCGCCAGCAGTCATCCCGGGGACAGGGCGAACACCGGGGAGCTGTTTTTT	CASSHPGDRANTGELFF
TRBV7-2	NA	NA	TRBJ2-1	TGTGCCAGCAGCTTAGGTCGGGAGTATGAGCAGTTCTTC	CASSLGREYEQFF
TRBV5-1	NA	NA	TRBJ1-2	TGCGCCAGCAGCTTGGGGGGCGGCGGTGACTATGGCTACACCTTC	CASSLGGGGDYGYTF
TRBV2	NA	TRBD2	TRBJ2-1	TGTGCCAGCAGTGTGGGGACTAGCGGGGTGGATAAGCAGTTCTTC	CASSVGTSGVDKQFF
TRBV9	NA	TRBD2	TRBJ2-5	TGTGCCAGCAGCTACGGACTAGCGGGGGGGCGAGAGACCCAGTACTTC	CASSYGLAGGRETQYF
TRBV6-1	NA	TRBD1	TRBJ1-5	TGTGCCAGCAGTGAGGGACAGGGAAGACAGCCCCAGCATTTT	CASSEGQGRQPQHF
TRBV19	once	TRBD1	TRBJ2-1	TGTGCCAGTAAACAGGGGGCTAACTACAATGAGCAGTTCTTC	CASKQGANYNEQFF
TRBV5-4	once	NA	TRBJ2-1	TGTGCCAGCAGCCCCGGGACACAGTACAATGAGCAGTTCTTC	CASSPGTQYNEQFF
TRBV6-5	few	TRBD1	TRBJ1-2	TGTGCCAGCAGTTACTCAGGGACAGTCAACTATGGCTACACCTTC	CASSYSGTVNYGYTF
TRBV7-8	many	NA	TRBJ2-7	TGTGCCAGCAGCCGAGACGGGGGCTCCTACGAGCAGTACTTC	CASSRDGGSYEQYF
TRBV19	NA	TRBD1	TRBJ1-1	TGTGCCACTGCCAAGGACAGGGGCCGATTGAACACTGAAGCTTTCTTT	CATAKDRGRLNTEAFF
TRBV5-1	NA	TRBD2	TRBJ2-7	TGCGCCAGCAGCATTAGCGGGGTCTCCTACGAGCAGTACTTC	CASSISGVSYEQYF
TRBV7-9	NA	NA	TRBJ1-4	TGTGCCAGCAGCATAGGCTCTTCGACAGCAACTAATGAAAAACTGTTTTTT	CASSIGSSTATNEKLFF
TRBV7-2	NA	NA	TRBJ2-2	TGTGCCAGCAGCTCGATACGGGTCGGGGAGCTGTTTTTT	CASSSIRVGELFF
TRBV2	NA	NA	TRBJ2-7	TGTGCCAGCGAATCTACCCGACGGAGCTCCTACGAGCAGTACTTC	CASESTRRSSYEQYF
TRBV30	NA	NA	TRBJ1-3	TGTGCCTGGACCCTCCGGAGCTCTGGAAACACCATATATTTT	CAWTLRSSGNTIYF
TRBV5-6	many	NA	TRBJ1-6	TGTGCCAGCAGCCATAATGACAGGCTGGGTAATTCACCCCTCCACTTT	CASSHNDRLGNSPLHF
TRBV27	NA	TRBD2	TRBJ2-1	TGTGCCAGCTCCAAGGCCGAGACTAGCAGGAACAATGAGCAGTTCTTC	CASSKAETSRNNEQFF
TRBV7-3	NA	TRBD1	TRBJ1-1	TGTGCCAGCAGCCCCATGGACAGGGGTATGAACACTGAAGCTTTCTTT	CASSPMDRGMNTEAFF
TRBV9	NA	NA	TRBJ1-2	TGTGCCAGCAGCGTAGGGGGGCGCGACTATGGCTACACCTTC	CASSVGGRDYGYTF
TRBV6-1	NA	NA	TRBJ1-5	TGTGCCAGCAGTGAACAGGGGAGAGTTCAGCCCCAGCATTTT	CASSEQGRVQPQHF
TRBV7-2	NA	NA	TRBJ1-1	TGTGCCAGCAGCGTACAGGGCCCCACTGAAGCTTTCTTT	CASSVQGPTEAFF
TRBV7-2	NA	NA	TRBJ2-7	TGTGCCAGCAGCCCCACGCGGGGGCCGCAGGGGAGGGAGCAGTACTTC	CASSPTRGPQGREQYF
TRBV7-2	NA	TRBD2	TRBJ2-5	TGTGCCAGCAGCTCCCTAGCGGGAATGGAGACCCAGTACTTC	CASSSLAGMETQYF
TRBV5-1	NA	TRBD2	TRBJ2-1	TGCGCCAGCAGCTTACGGCCGGGACTAGCGGGACATGAGCAGTTCTTC	CASSLRPGLAGHEQFF
TRBV7-6	NA	NA	TRBJ2-5	TGTGCCAGCAGTTTTTTCGAGGGCGGGGAGACCCAGTACTTC	CASSFFEGGETQYF
TRBV10-3	NA	TRBD1	TRBJ2-7	TGTGCCATCAGGGTCCAGGGGGTTCTGGACGAGCAGTACTTC	CAIRVQGVLDEQYF
TRBV7-2	few	NA	TRBJ1-2	TGTGCCAGCAGCTTACAGCAGGGCTATGGCTACACCTTC	CASSLQQGYGYTF
TRBV7-6	NA	TRBD1	TRBJ1-1	TGTGCCAGCAGCAGGGACAGCAACACTGAAGCTTTCTTT	CASSRDSNTEAFF
TRBV11-3	NA	TRBD2	TRBJ2-1	TGTGCCAGCAGCTTTCAGAGCGGGGGCCTACGAGTGTTCTTC	CASSFQSGGLRVFF
TRBV24-1	NA	NA	TRBJ1-6	TGTGCCACCAGCGCGTTCTCCTATAATTCACCCCTCCACTTT	CATSAFSYNSPLHF
TRBV24-1	NA	TRBD1	TRBJ1-2	TGTGCCACCAGTGACACGACAGGGGGACGTGGCTACACCTTC	CATSDTTGGRGYTF
TRBV4-3	NA	TRBD2	TRBJ2-5	TGCGCCAGCAGCCAAGCGGGACTAGCGGAAGAGACCCAGTACTTC	CASSQAGLAEETQYF
TRBV6-2/TRBV6-3	NA	NA	TRBJ2-7	TGTGCCAGCAGTGCGCCGAAAAGCTCCTACGAGCAGTACTTC	CASSAPKSSYEQYF
TRBV6-5	NA	NA	TRBJ1-6	TGTGCCAGCAGCCTGTCCGGGAGCATAAATTCACCCCTCCACTTT	CASSLSGSINSPLHF